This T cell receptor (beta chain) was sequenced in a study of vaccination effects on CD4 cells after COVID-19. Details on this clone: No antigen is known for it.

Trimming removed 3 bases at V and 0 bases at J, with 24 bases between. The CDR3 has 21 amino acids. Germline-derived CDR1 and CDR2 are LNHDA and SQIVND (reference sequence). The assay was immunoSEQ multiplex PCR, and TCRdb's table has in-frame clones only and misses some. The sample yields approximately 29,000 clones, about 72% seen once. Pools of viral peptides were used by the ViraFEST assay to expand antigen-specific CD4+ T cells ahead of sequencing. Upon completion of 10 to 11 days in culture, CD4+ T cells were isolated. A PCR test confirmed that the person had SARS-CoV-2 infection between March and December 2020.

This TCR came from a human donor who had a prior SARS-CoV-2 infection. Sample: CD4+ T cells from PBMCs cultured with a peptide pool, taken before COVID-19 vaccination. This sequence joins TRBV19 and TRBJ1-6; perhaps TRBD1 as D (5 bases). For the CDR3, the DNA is TGTGCCAGTAGTATGAGAAGATTGACAGCGACCCTGAGCTCCTATAATTCACCCCTCCACTTT. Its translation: CASSMRRLTATLSSYNSPLHF. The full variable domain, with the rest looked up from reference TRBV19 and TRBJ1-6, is DGGITQSPKYLFRKEGQNVTLSCEQNLNHDAMYWYRQDPGQGLRLIYYSQIVNDFQKGDIAEGYSVSREKKESFPLTVTSAQKNPTAFYLCASSMRRLTATLSSYNSPLHFGNGTRLTVT.